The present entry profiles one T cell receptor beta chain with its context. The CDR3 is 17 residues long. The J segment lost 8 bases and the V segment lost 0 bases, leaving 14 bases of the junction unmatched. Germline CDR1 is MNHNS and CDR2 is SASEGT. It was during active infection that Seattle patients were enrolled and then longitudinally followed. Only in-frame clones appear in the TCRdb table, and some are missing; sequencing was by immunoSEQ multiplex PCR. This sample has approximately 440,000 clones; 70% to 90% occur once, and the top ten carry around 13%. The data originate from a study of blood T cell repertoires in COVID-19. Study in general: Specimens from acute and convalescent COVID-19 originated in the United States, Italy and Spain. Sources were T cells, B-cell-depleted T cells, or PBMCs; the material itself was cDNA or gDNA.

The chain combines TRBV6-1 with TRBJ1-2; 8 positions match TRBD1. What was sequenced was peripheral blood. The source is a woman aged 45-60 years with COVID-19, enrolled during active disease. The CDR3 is CASSEAGWGTGFYGYTF. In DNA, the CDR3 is TGTGCCAGCAGTGAAGCGGGGTGGGGGACAGGATTTTACGGCTACACCTTC.